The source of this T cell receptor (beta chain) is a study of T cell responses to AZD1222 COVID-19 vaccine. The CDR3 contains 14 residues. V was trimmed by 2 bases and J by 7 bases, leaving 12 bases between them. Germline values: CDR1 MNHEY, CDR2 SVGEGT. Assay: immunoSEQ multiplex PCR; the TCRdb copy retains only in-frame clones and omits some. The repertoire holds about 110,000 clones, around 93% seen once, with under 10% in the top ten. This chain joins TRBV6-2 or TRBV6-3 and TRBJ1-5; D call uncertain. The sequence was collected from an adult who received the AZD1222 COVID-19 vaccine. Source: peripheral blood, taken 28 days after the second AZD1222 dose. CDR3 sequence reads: CASSYPGGVQPQHF. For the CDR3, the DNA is TGTGCCAGCAGTTACCCGGGCGGGGTACAGCCCCAGCATTTT.